The source of this TCR beta chain is a study of graft-versus-host responses after intestinal transplantation. Study summary: Every recipient underwent anti-thymocyte globulin induction, then tacrolimus and steroids for about three years. Regarding the study as a whole: Among circulating GvH clones, peak levels were associated with early post-transplant declines in HvG clones.

Profiled with immunoSEQ multiplex PCR; TCRdb holds only in-frame clones, not every one. The sample includes approximately 14,000 clones, 70% to 85% of them seen just once. The CDR3 is made up of 13 amino acids. CDR1 GTSNPN and CDR2 SVGIG come from the germline V gene (reference sequence). The germline V and J ends were trimmed by 5 bases and 8 bases, with 15 bases remaining between them. Details on this clone: Its specificity is not known.

Both intraepithelial and lamina propria lymphocytes were released by processing graft tissue. The J gene is TRBJ1-4, the V gene TRBV30; D is perhaps TRBD1 (5 bases). Sequencing was performed on ileum tissue, taken 16 days after intestinal transplant. This receptor was taken from a human patient who received an intestinal transplant, so some T cells may come from the graft donor. In DNA, the CDR3 is TGTGCCTGGTTCGACAGTGATGCCGAAAAACTGTTTTTT. Translated: CAWFDSDAEKLFF.